This TCR beta chain was identified during a study of blood T cell repertoires in COVID-19. Study information: The United States, Italy and Spain were the sources of the acute and convalescent COVID-19 samples.

Authors' analysis steps: The assay estimated nucleated cells by amplifying reference gene primers. Profiling relied on immunoSEQ multiplex PCR, and the TCRdb table lists in-frame clones only, not all of them. V and J calls plus clone size are reproduced from that table; the DNA served to infer D and trimming. The table has 150,000 to 200,000 clones, around 84% seen once. Participants, roughly 18 to 89 years old, spanned about two dozen US areas. CDR3 length: 13 residues. V was clipped by 4 bases and J by 7 bases, with 11 bases between them. Germline lookup yields CDR1 MNHEY and CDR2 SMNVEV (reference sequence).

Sequencing used PBMCs or T cells enriched from blood (not recorded which). The sequence came from a woman under 40 who had been exposed to COVID-19. The genes are TRBV27 and TRBJ2-1; a weak D match, TRBD2 (6 bases). CDR3 in amino acids: CASSYPGENEQFF. DNA of the CDR3: TGTGCCAGCAGTTATCCGGGGGAAAATGAGCAGTTCTTC.